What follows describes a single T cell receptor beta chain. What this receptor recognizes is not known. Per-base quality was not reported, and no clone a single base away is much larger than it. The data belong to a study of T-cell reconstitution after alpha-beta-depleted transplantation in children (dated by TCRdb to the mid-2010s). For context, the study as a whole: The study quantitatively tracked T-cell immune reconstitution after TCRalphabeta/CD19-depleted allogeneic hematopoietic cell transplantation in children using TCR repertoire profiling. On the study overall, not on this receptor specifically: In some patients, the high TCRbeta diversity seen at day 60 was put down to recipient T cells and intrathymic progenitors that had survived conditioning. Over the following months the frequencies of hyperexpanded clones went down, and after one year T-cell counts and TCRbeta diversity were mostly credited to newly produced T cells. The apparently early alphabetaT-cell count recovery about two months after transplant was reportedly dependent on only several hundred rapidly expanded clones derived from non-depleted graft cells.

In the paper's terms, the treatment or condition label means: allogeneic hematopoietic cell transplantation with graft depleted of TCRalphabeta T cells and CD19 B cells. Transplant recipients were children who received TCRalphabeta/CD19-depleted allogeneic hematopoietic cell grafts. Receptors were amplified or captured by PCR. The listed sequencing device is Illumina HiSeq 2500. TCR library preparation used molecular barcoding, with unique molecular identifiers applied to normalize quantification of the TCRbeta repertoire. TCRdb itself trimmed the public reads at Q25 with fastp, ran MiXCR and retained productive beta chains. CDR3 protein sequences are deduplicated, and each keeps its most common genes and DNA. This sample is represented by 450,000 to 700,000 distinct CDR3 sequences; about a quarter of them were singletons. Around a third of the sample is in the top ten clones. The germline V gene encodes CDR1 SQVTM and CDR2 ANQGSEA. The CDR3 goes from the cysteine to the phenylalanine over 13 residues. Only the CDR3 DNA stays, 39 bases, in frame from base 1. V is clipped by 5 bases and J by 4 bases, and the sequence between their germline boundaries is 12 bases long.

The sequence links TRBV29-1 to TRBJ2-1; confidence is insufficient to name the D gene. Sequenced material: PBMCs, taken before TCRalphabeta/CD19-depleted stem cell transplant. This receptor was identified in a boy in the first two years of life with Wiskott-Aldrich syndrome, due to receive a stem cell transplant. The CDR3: CSVSLVGYNEQFF. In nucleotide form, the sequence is TGCAGCGTTTCACTGGTGGGGTACAATGAGCAGTTCTTC.